In this sample, the clone carrying this T cell receptor beta chain turned up many times. The sample comes from a study of shared clonotypes between healthy human individuals. Clones were sequenced by immunoSEQ multiplex PCR, and TCRdb holds only the in-frame ones, with some missing. This table has roughly 700,000 clones, roughly 70% appearing once. The receptor comes from a woman aged 25 to 39 in good health. Specimen: memory CD4+ T cells sorted from blood. The subset was: CD45RA-negative fraction.

The CDR3 protein is CASKMEIAKNIQYF. The CDR3 DNA reads TGTGCCAGCAAAATGGAAATAGCCAAAAACATTCAGTACTTC. V is TRBV2 and J is TRBJ2-4, with no clear D. The ends were cut back, 7 bases at V and 0 bases at J, with 10 bases in the middle. CDR3 length: 14 residues. Germline V CDR1 and CDR2: SNHLY, FYNNEI.